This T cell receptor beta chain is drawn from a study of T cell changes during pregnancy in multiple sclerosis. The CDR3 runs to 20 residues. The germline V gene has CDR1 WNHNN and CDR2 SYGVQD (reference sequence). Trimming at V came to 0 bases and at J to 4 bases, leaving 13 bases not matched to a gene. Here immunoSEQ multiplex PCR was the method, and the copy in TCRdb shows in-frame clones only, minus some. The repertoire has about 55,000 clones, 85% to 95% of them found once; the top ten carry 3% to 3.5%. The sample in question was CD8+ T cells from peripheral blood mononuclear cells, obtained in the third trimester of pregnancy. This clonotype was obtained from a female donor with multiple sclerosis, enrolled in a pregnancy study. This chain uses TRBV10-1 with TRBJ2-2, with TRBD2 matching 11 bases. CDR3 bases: TGCGCCAGCAGTGAGTCTTGGCTAGCGGGAGGAACCCGACGCACCGGGGAGCTGTTTTTT. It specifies CASSESWLAGGTRRTGELFF.